This T cell receptor (beta chain) stems from a study of beta chain features in type 1 diabetes. Study-wide results and caveats: HLA influence on TCRB rearrangement stayed unresolved here. Significant though moderate, a shortening of TCRB CDR3s appeared in all four CD4+ subsets of Type 1 diabetes patients. VDJ junctions from type 1 diabetes patients carried fewer insertions and larger deletions.

About this clone itself: Its antigen is still unknown.

Isolated RNA was reverse transcribed in full, so expressed TCRB transcripts were sequenced. TCRdb's copy holds only in-frame clones and misses some; the assay was immunoSEQ multiplex PCR. The sample contains approximately 200,000 clones, around 9.6% of which appear only once. V trimming: 7 bases; J trimming: 0 bases; junction bases outside the gene matches: 4. This CDR3 is 15 amino acids long. The germline V gene encodes CDR1 MNHEY and CDR2 SMNVEV (reference sequence). Purity above 95% was achieved in all sorted populations. This receptor was identified in a woman aged 18-30 years in good health. The V call is TRBV27, the J call TRBJ2-3; 10 bases line up with TRBD2. The sequenced sample consisted of naive CD4+ T cells from blood. CDR3 amino acids: CASTRAGGSTDTQYF. The CDR3 nucleotides read TGTGCCAGCACCAGAGCGGGGGGGAGCACAGATACGCAGTATTTT.